Listed below are T cell receptor beta chains from one sample, sequenced in a study of blood T cells in healthy people across ages. In TCRdb, the 5' RACE reads were re-called with MiXCR into one record per CDR3 protein. The table lists 1.6 million or so distinct CDR3 sequences, roughly 32% of them singletons. Sample: blood. The source of these receptors is a woman in her twenties or thirties in good health. The CDR3 runs from the conserved cysteine through the conserved F or W. Fields, in order: V gene, J gene, D gene, clone size, CDR3 DNA, CDR3 protein. D genes are given only for firm matches. Size is stated for part of the rows, as once, few or many counts, or as a class when the clone is expanded.

TRBV7-9	TRBJ2-7	-	-	TGTGCCAGCAGAGCCGGGACCGTCTACGAGCAGTACTTC	CASRAGTVYEQYF
TRBV30	TRBJ2-3	-	-	TGTGCCTGGGGAGAGGGCTTGGGGGGCACAGATACGCAGTATTTT	CAWGEGLGGTDTQYF
TRBV27	TRBJ1-6	-	few	TGTGCCAGCAGTTTGGGGCAGGTTGCCAGGTCACCCCTCCACTTT	CASSLGQVARSPLHF
TRBV5-6	TRBJ1-6	-	-	TGTGCCAGCAGCGAGGGACTGGATAATTCACCCCTCCACTTT	CASSEGLDNSPLHF
TRBV27	TRBJ2-7	-	-	TGTGCCAGCAGTCTAAACGAGTACCCCACCTACGAGCAGTACTTC	CASSLNEYPTYEQYF
TRBV7-9	TRBJ2-3	TRBD2	many	TGTGCCAGCAGCCCAGGACTAGCGGGGTTGCCAGATACGCAGTATTTT	CASSPGLAGLPDTQYF
TRBV9	TRBJ2-5	TRBD2	-	TGTGCCAGCAGCGTAGGCCCTGGCGGGGGAGCGGAGACCCAGTACTTC	CASSVGPGGGAETQYF
TRBV5-1	TRBJ2-5	TRBD2	few	TGCGCCAGCAGCTTGACTAGCGGGGCCCCACAAGAGACCCAGTACTTC	CASSLTSGAPQETQYF
TRBV6-5	TRBJ1-2	-	-	TGTGCCGGCAGTTATTCGGGGAGAAACTATGGCTACACCTTC	CAGSYSGRNYGYTF
TRBV25-1	TRBJ2-1	TRBD2	few	TGTGCCAGCGACGCCCTAGCGGGAGGTTCCAATGAGCAGTTCTTC	CASDALAGGSNEQFF
TRBV6-5	TRBJ1-1	TRBD1	-	TGTGCCAGCAGGAAACAGGGGGACCTACACACTGAAGCTTTCTTT	CASRKQGDLHTEAFF
TRBV6-5	TRBJ1-1	-	few	TGTGCCAGCAGTTACTCGCAGGGCAGTGCTGAAGCTTTCTTT	CASSYSQGSAEAFF
TRBV11-2	TRBJ2-1	-	-	TGTGCCAGCAGTTACGGCGGCTACTACTCGGAGCAGTTCTTC	CASSYGGYYSEQFF
TRBV7-2	TRBJ1-2	-	-	TGTGCCAGCAGCTTACATGAGGCAGGTTGGGACTATGGCTACACCTTC	CASSLHEAGWDYGYTF
TRBV27	TRBJ2-1	-	-	TGTGCCAGCAGTCCCAACCGGGCCAATACAGGGCGGTCGTGGAATGAGCAGTTCTTC	CASSPNRANTGRSWNEQFF
TRBV7-9	TRBJ2-7	-	once	TGTGCCAGCAGCGCGGGACAGCCCGTGACTTCCTACGAGCAGTACTTC	CASSAGQPVTSYEQYF
TRBV20-1	TRBJ2-3	TRBD2	-	TGCAGTGCTAGAGATCGGGGCCTAGCGGTAACACCGGGGGATACGCAGTATTTT	CSARDRGLAVTPGDTQYF
TRBV20-1	TRBJ1-2	-	few	TGCAGTGCTTCGGACAGAGAAGCTAACTATGGCTACACCTTC	CSASDREANYGYTF
TRBV14	TRBJ2-2	-	few	TGTGCCAGCAGCCAAGTGTTTGGGATGAACACCGGGGAGCTGTTTTTT	CASSQVFGMNTGELFF
TRBV5-1	TRBJ1-1	-	few	TGCGCCAGCAGTTATGGGCTCGGTGAAGCTTTCTTT	CASSYGLGEAFF
TRBV14	TRBJ2-2	-	-	TGTGCCAGCAGCCAAGTCCTAGGTCGTCAGGGTTGGACCGGGGAGCTGTTTTTT	CASSQVLGRQGWTGELFF
TRBV6-1	TRBJ2-7	TRBD2	-	TGTGCCAGCAGTGACGCGCCGGGAGGTTACGAGCAGTACTTC	CASSDAPGGYEQYF
TRBV7-2	TRBJ2-5	-	-	TGTGCCAGCAGCTTAGGAGGGGACCTCGGGAAGGAGCAGTACTTC	CASSLGGDLGKEQYF
TRBV28	TRBJ2-5	TRBD2	many	TGTGCCAGCAGTTTGGCGGGAGAGTTGACGGGAGAGACCCAGTACTTC	CASSLAGELTGETQYF
TRBV20-1	TRBJ2-2	-	-	TGCAGTGGGGTGGGGGAGCGGACCGGGGAGCTGTTTTTT	CSGVGERTGELFF
TRBV5-5	TRBJ2-3	-	few	TGTGCCAGCAGATTGACGAGACGTCAAGATGTGACAGATACGCAGTATTTT	CASRLTRRQDVTDTQYF
TRBV20-1	TRBJ2-7	-	-	TGCAGTGCTAGACCCGTACAGGGTTACGAGCAGTACTTC	CSARPVQGYEQYF
TRBV5-1	TRBJ2-1	TRBD2	-	TGCGCCAGCAGCTTCGTAGCGGGGCTCAACAGCCATGAGCAGTTCTTC	CASSFVAGLNSHEQFF
TRBV6-8	TRBJ2-1	-	-	TGTGCCAGCAGTTACCCGGAGCGTTTTGCGGGCAATGAGCAGTTCTTC	CASSYPERFAGNEQFF
TRBV11-2	TRBJ2-1	-	few	TGTGCCAGCAGCTTAGGTCTAGTGGACTACAATGAGCAGTTCTTC	CASSLGLVDYNEQFF
TRBV20-1	TRBJ2-5	-	-	TGCAGTGCTACGGGACCGGAGACCCAGTACTTC	CSATGPETQYF
TRBV20-1	TRBJ2-1	-	few	TGCAGTGCTAGAGAAAGTAACAATGAGCAGTTCTTC	CSARESNNEQFF
TRBV7-2	TRBJ2-1	TRBD2	few	TGTGCCAGCAGCTCGGTAGCGGGAGGGCCAAATGAGCAGTTCTTC	CASSSVAGGPNEQFF
TRBV6-1	TRBJ2-5	TRBD2	-	TGTGCCAGCAGAAAGGGACTAGGGGGAGGAGAGACCCAGTACTTC	CASRKGLGGGETQYF
TRBV4-1	TRBJ2-3	TRBD2	few	TGCGCCAGCAGCCCAGGGCGGCGGGGGGTTAGCACAGATACGCAGTATTTT	CASSPGRRGVSTDTQYF
TRBV20-1	TRBJ2-1	TRBD2	few	TGCAGTGCCCCGACTAGCGGGAGGGTCTACAATGAGCAGTTCTTC	CSAPTSGRVYNEQFF
TRBV11-2	TRBJ2-3	-	few	TGTGCCAGCAGTTCAAGGAGAGGAGGGGAAGCAGATACGCAGTATTTT	CASSSRRGGEADTQYF
TRBV9	TRBJ1-5	-	-	TGTGCCAGCAGCGTCGGCGTCCCAAGCAGACGGGCTCATCAGCCCCAGCATTTT	CASSVGVPSRRAHQPQHF
TRBV28	TRBJ1-1	-	few	TGTGCCAGCAAATCCCCCTTAGGGGGGGGGCCTGAAGCTTTCTTT	CASKSPLGGGPEAFF